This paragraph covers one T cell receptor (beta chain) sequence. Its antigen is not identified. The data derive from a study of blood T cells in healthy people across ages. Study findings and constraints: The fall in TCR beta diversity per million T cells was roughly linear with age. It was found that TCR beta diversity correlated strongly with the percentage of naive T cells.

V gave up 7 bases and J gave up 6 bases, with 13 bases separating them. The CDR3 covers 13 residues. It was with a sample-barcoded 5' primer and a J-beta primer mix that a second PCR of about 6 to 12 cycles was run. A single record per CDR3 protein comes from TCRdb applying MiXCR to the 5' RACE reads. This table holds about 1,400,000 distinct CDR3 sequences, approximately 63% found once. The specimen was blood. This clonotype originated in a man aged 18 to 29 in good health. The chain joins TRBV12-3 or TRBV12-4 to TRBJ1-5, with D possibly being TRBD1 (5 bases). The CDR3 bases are TGTGCCAGCACCCCGACAGAGGGTCAGCCCCAGCATTTT. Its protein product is CASTPTEGQPQHF.